This T cell receptor beta chain originates from a study of blood T cells in healthy people across ages (dated by TCRdb to the mid-2010s). Background on the whole study: Template switching captured roughly one uniquely barcoded TCR beta cDNA molecule per two T cells in model experiments. To avoid experimental bias, donors of different ages were distributed randomly across sequencing lanes. Using the same blood draw, the study looked at two additional independent replicas of 1 million unique cDNA reads for two donors, one aged 18 to 30 and the other aged 80 or older. The donors were split into four age groups: young (average around 15 years), middle-aged (around 37), aged (62) and long-lived (under 85). Age-related changes in TCR beta repertoire diversity were measured in the study by deep sequencing normalized with unique cDNA molecular identifiers. Study-wide conclusions, independent of this receptor: Compared with the aged group, more naive CD4+ T cells, fewer expanded clones and increased TCR diversity were shown by the long-lived group, suggesting age selection. Because the CMV infection status of the donors was unknown, age-related changes in expanded clonotypes may potentially have been confounded. As age increased, observed TCR beta diversity per million T cells dropped in a roughly linear way, and a significant reduction was already evident by age about 40. The percentage of naive T cells measured by flow cytometry correlated strongly with observed TCR beta diversity. Estimates of total diversity based on one million sequenced T cells were regarded as lower bounds and as underestimates. Bulk unsorted PBMC profiling prevented conclusive comparison of naive and antigen-experienced compartments.

The donors were some 36 Caucasian individuals from Russia, aged 6 to 90 years, who were systemically healthy. Around 10 milliliters of peripheral blood were collected from each donor into EDTA-treated Vacutainer tubes. Ficoll-Paque density-gradient centrifugation was used to isolate PBMCs, with at least 7 million obtained per sample. Total RNA was extracted from PBMCs with Trizol reagent, with at least 6 micrograms obtained per sample. For every donor, flow cytometry on a PBMC aliquot measured the percentage of naive CD45RAhigh/CD27high T cells. Sequences MNHEY (CDR1) and SMNVEV (CDR2) are obtained from the germline V gene (reference sequence). The trim is 7 bases for V and 0 bases for J, with a gap of 10 bases between the germline ends. The CDR3 goes from the cysteine to the phenylalanine over 14 residues. Kept here is only the CDR3 DNA, which spans 42 bases and is read in frame from base 1. Library preparation was by 5' RACE. The sequencing machine was an Illumina HiSeq 2500. The second PCR ran for roughly 6 to 11 cycles and used a J-beta primer mix along with a sample-barcoded 5' primer. A unique molecular identifier was introduced onto each TCR beta cDNA molecule by a template-switch 5' adaptor carrying 12 random nucleotides. Each sample yielded at least 2.5 million CDR3-containing paired-end reads. First-strand cDNA was synthesized from all RNA with the Mint cDNA synthesis kit, primed by a TRBC-specific oligonucleotide. After uracil-DNA glycosylase treatment, a first 18-cycle PCR used universal primers M1SS and BC2_uni_R on all cDNA. On the study's bioinformatics: For normalization, 1 million high-quality reads, each with a distinct molecular identifier, were randomly selected from each sample. Reads sharing molecular identifiers were discarded rather than binned into consensus sequences. CDR3 identification, clonotype clustering and error correction used MiTCR with a Q25 quality threshold and the strictest error-elimination algorithm. A nonparametric unseen species model using Euler transformation provided a lower-bound estimate of total TCR beta diversity. TCRdb cleaned the public reads at Q25 with fastp, built clones with MiXCR and kept in-frame beta chains. Under each unique CDR3 protein, matching rows form one entry showing the most common genes and DNA. TCRdb assigned the V and J calls; the authors' analysis was not used. This sample is represented by about 800,000 distinct CDR3 sequences; roughly 60% of them were singletons. 20% to 25% of the sample comes from the top ten.

Concerning this clonotype itself: The clone's antigen remains unknown. Base-call qualities are not available, and no considerably larger clone is one nucleotide away.

The receptor was derived from a man aged 25 to 40 in good health. The V and J segments used are TRBV27 and TRBJ1-5, with no reliable assignment of the D segment. The sample consisted of blood. The DNA sequence reads TGTGCCAGCAACGCAAGATATAGCAATCAGCCCCAGCATTTT. This encodes CASNARYSNQPQHF.